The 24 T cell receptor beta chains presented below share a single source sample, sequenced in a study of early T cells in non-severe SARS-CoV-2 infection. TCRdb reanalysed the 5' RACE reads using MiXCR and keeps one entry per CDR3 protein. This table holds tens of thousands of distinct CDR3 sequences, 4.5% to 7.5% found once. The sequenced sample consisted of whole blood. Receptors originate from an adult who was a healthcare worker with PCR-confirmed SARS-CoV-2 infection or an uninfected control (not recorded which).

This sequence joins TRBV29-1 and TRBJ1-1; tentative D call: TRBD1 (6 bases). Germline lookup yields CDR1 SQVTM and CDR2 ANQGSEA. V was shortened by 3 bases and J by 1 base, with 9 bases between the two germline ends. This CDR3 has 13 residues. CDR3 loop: CSVERGRNTEAFF. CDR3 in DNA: TGCAGCGTTGAGCGGGGGCGGAACACTGAAGCTTTCTTT.

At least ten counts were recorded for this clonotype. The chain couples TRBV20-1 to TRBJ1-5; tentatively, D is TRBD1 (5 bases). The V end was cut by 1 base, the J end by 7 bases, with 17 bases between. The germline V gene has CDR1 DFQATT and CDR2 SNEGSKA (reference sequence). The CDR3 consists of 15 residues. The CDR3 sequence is CSARAGGQGGQPQHF. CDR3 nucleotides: TGCAGTGCTAGAGCTGGAGGGCAGGGAGGGCAGCCCCAGCATTTT.

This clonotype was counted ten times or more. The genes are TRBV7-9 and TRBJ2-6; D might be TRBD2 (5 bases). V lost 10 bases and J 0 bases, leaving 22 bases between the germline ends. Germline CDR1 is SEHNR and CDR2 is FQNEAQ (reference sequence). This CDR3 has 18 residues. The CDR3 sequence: CAIQRSGRLSSGANVLTF. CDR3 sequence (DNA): TGTGCCATCCAAAGGTCCGGACGACTAAGCTCTGGGGCCAACGTCCTGACTTTC.

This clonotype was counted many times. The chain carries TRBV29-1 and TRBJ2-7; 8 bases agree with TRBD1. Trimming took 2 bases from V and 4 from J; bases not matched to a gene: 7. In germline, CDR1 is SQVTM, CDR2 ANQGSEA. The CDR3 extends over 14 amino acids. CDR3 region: CSVEQGTGPYEQYF. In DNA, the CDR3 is TGCAGCGTTGAACAGGGGACAGGACCTTACGAGCAGTACTTC.

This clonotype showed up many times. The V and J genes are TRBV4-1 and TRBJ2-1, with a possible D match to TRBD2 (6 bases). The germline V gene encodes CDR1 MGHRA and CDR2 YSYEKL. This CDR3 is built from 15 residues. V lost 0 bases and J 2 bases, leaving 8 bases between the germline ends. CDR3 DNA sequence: TGCGCCAGCAGCCAAGATAGCGGTCCCTACAATGAGCAGTTCTTC. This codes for CASSQDSGPYNEQFF.

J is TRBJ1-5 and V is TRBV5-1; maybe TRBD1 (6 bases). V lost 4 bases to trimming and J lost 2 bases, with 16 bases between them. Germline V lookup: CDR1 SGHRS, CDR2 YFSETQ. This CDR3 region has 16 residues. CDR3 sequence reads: CASSPLGGLGNQPQHF. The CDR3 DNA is TGCGCCAGCAGCCCCCTAGGGGGGCTCGGCAATCAGCCCCAGCATTTT.

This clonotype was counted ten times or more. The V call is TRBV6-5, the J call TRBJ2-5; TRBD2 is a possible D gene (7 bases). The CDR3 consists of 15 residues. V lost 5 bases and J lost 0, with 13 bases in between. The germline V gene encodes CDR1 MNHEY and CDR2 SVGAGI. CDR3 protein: CASSITGRDQETQYF. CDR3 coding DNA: TGTGCCAGCAGTATAACAGGGAGGGACCAAGAGACCCAGTACTTC.

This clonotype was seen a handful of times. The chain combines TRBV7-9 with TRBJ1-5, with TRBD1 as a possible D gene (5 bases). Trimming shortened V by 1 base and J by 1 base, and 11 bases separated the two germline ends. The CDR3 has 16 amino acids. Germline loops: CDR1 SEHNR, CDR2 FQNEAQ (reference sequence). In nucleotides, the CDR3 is TGTGCCAGCAGCTTAGACGGGGCGCGAAGCAATCAGCCCCAGCATTTT. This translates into CASSLDGARSNQPQHF.

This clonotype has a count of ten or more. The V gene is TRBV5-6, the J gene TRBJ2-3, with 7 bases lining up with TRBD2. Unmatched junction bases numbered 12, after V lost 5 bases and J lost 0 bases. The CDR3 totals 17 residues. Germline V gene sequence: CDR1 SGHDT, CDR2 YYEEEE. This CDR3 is CASSTLGLAESTDTQYF. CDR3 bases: TGTGCCAGCAGTACTTTGGGGCTAGCGGAGAGCACAGATACGCAGTATTTT. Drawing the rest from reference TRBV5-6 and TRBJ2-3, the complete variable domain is DAGVTQSPTHLIKTRGQQVTLRCSPKSGHDTVSWYQQALGQGPQFIFQYYEEEERQRGNFPDRFSGHQFPNYSSELNVNALLLGDSALYLCASSTLGLAESTDTQYFGPGTRLTVL.

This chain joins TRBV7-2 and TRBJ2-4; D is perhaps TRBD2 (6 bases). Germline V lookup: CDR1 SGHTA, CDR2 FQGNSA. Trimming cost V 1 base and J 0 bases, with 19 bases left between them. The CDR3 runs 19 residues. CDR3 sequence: CASSLGGRSWGLAKNIQYF. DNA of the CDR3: TGTGCCAGCAGCTTAGGCGGACGGTCGTGGGGACTAGCCAAAAACATTCAGTACTTC.

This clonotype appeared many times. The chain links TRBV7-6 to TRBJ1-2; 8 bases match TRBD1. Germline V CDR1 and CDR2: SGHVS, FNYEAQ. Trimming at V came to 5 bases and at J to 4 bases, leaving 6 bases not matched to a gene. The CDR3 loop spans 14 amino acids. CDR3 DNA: TGTGCCAGCAGCCTTGGACAGGGAGGCTATGGCTACACCTTC. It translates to CASSLGQGGYGYTF.

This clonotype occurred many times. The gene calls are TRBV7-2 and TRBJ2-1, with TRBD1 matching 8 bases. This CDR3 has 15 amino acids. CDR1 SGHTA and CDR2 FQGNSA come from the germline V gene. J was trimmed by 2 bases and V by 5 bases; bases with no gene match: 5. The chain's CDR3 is CASSNTRGPYNEQFF. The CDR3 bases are TGTGCCAGCAGCAACACCAGGGGGCCCTACAATGAGCAGTTCTTC.

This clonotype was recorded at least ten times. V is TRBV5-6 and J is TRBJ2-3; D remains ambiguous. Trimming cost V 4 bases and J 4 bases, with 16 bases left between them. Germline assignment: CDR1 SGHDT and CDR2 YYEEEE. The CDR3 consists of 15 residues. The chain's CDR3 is CASSGVLGDPDTQYF. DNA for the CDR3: TGTGCCAGCAGCGGGGTCCTGGGCGACCCAGATACGCAGTATTTT.

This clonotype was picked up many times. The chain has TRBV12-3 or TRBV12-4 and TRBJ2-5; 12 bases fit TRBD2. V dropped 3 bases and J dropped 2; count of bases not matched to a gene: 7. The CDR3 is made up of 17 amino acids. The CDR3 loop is CASSFRGLAGGQETQYF. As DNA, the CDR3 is TGTGCCAGCAGTTTTCGTGGCCTAGCGGGGGGGCAAGAGACCCAGTACTTC.

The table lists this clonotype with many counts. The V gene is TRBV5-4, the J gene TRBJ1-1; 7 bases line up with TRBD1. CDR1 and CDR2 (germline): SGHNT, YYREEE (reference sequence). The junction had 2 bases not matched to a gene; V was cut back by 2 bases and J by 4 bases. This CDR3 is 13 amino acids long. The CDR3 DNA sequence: TGTGCCAGCAGCTTAGGGACAGCCACTGAAGCTTTCTTT. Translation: CASSLGTATEAFF.

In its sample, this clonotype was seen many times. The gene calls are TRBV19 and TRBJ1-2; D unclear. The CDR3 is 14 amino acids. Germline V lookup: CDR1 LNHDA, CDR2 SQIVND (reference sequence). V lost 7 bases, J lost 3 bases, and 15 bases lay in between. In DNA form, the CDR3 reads TGTGCCAGTACCGCCCTCGGGGTTGACTATGGCTACACCTTC. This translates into CASTALGVDYGYTF.

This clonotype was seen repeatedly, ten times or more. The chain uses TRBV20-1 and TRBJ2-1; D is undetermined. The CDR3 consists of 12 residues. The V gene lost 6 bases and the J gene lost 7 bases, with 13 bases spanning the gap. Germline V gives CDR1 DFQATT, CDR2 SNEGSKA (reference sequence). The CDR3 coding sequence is TGCAGTGCACCAGTTCCCGCAAATGAGCAGTTCTTC. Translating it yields CSAPVPANEQFF.

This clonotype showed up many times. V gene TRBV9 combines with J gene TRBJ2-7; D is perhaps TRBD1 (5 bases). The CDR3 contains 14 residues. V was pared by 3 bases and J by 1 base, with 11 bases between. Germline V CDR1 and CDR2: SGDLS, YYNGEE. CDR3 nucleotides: TGTGCCAGCAGCGCACAAGGGGCGTCCTACGAGCAGTACTTC. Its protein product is CASSAQGASYEQYF.

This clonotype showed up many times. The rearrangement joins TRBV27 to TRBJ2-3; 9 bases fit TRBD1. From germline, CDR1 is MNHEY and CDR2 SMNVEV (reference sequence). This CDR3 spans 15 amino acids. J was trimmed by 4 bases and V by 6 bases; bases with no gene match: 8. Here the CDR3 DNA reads TGTGCCAGCAGGCCCGGGACAGGGTGGGCAGATACGCAGTATTTT. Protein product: CASRPGTGWADTQYF.

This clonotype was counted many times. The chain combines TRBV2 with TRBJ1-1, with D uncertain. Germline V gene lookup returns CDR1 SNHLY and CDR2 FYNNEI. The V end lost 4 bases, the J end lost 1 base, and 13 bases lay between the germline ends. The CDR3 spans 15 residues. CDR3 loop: CASSGLQRANTEAFF. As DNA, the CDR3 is TGTGCCAGCAGTGGACTACAGCGAGCGAACACTGAAGCTTTCTTT.

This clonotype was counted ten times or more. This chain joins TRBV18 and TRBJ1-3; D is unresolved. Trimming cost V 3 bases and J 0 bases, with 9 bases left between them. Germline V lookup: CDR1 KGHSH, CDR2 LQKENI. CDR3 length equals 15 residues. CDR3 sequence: CASSPGLGSGNTIYF. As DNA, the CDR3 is TGTGCCAGCTCACCCGGGTTGGGCTCTGGAAACACCATATATTTT.

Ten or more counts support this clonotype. The CDR3 loop is CASSRNYGYTF. The CDR3 DNA is TGTGCCAGCTCCAGAAACTATGGCTACACCTTC. V is TRBV19 and J is TRBJ1-2; D gene ambiguous. The CDR3 totals 11 residues. Trimming left V 9 bases short and J 2 bases short, with 7 bases between. CDR1 is LNHDA, CDR2 SQIVND, per germline (reference sequence).

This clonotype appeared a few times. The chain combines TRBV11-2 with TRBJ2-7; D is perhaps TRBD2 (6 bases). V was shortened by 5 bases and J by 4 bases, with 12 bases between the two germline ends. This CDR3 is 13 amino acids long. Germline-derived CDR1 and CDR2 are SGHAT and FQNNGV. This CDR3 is CASSPTSSYEQYF. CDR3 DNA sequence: TGTGCCAGCAGCCCGACTAGTTCATACGAGCAGTACTTC.

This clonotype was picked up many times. CDR3 residues: CASMGGGSNTGELFF. For the CDR3, the DNA is TGTGCCAGCATGGGGGGCGGGTCGAACACCGGGGAGCTGTTTTTT. The genes are TRBV2 and TRBJ2-2; D tentatively fits TRBD1 or TRBD2 (6 bases each). CDR1 and CDR2 (germline): SNHLY, FYNNEI. Trimming took 7 bases from V and 0 from J, leaving 12 bases between them. The length of the CDR3 is 15 residues.